This T cell receptor (beta chain) was captured in a study of T cells in Graves' hyperthyroidism and ophthalmopathy. Overall study findings and caveats: Blood samples included most of the expanded thyroid clonotypes exceeding 0.001.

This clonotype was seen at least ten times. What it binds is not known. One end of the junction is discordant with germline, which a read error may explain. Graves' hyperthyroidism was deemed stable given no ophthalmopathy progression within 18 months. Diagnoses rested on clinical symptoms, serum thyroxine and TRAb, thyroid ultrasound and orbital computed tomography. TCR beta CDR3 regions were amplified from RNA transcripts. When the TCR CDR3 underwent first-round RT-PCR, the HTBI primer set was used. MiXCR was run by TCRdb on the multiplex PCR reads, yielding one entry per CDR3 protein. The sample has about 690,000 distinct CDR3 sequences; approximately 15% are singletons. Material for sequencing was blood. The origin of this receptor is a man aged 50 to 60 with Graves' hyperthyroidism.

CDR3 loop: CASSRSGVTPYF. The CDR3 region has the DNA TGTGCCAGCAGCCGGAGCGGGGTTACCCCGTACTTC. J is TRBJ2-5 and V is TRBV7-2; 7 bases match TRBD2. From germline, CDR1 is SGHTA and CDR2 FQGNSA. The CDR3 runs to 12 residues.